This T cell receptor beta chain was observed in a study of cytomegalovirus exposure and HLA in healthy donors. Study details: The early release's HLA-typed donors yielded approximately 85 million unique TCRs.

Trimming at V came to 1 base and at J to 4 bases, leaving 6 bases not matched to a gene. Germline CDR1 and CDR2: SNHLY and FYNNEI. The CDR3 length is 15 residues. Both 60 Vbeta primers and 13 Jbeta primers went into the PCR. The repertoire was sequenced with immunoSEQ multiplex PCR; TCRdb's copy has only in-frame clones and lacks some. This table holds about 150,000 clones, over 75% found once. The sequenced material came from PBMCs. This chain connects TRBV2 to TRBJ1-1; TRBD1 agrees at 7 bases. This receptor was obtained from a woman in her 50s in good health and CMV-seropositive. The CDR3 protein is CASSEETGWGTEAFF. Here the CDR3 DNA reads TGTGCCAGCAGTGAAGAGACAGGGTGGGGCACTGAAGCTTTCTTT.